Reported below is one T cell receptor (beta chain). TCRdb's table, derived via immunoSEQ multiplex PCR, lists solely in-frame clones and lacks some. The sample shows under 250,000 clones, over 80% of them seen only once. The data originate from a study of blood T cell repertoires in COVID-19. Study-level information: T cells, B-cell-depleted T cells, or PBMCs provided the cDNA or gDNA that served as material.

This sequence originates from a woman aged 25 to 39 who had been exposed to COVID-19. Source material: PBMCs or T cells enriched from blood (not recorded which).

The CDR3 loop is CASSWKTGVEAFF. The CDR3 region has the DNA TGTGCCAGCAGTTGGAAGACAGGGGTTGAAGCTTTCTTT. J is TRBJ1-1 and V is TRBV12-3 or TRBV12-4; 8 bases map to TRBD1. The CDR3 length is 13 residues. V dropped 4 bases and J dropped 7; count of bases not matched to a gene: 5.